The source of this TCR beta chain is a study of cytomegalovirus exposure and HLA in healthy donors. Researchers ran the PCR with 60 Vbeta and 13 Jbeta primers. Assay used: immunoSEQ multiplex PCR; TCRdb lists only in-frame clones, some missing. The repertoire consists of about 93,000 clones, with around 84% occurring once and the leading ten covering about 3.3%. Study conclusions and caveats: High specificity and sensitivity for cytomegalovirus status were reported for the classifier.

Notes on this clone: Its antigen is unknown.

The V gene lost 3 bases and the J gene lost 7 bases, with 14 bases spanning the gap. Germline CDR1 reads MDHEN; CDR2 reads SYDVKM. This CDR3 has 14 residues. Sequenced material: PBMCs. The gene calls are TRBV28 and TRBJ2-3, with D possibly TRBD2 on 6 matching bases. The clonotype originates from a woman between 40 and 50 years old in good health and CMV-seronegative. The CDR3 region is CASSLAGTDYTQYF. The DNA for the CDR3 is TGTGCCAGCAGTTTGGCGGGAACCGACTATACGCAGTATTTT. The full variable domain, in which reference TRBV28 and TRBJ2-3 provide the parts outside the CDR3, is DVKVTQSSRYLVKRTGEKVFLECVQDMDHENMFWYRQDPGLGLRLIYFSYDVKMKEKGDIPEGYSVSREKKERFSLILESASTNQTSMYLCASSLAGTDYTQYFGPGTRLTVL.